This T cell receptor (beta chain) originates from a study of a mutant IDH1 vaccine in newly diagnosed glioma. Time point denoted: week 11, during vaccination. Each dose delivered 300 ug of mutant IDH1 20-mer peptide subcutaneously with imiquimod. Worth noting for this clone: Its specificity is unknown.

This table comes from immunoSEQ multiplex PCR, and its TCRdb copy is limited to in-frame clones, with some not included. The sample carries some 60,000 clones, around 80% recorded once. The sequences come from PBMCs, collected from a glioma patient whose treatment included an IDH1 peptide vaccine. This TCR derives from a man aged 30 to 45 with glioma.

CDR3 loop: CATSASGNTIYF. In DNA, the CDR3 is TGTGCCACCTCAGCGTCTGGAAACACCATATATTTT. The chain uses TRBV19 and TRBJ1-3; D is unresolved. Trimming pared 10 bases from V and 1 base from J, leaving 8 bases between. CDR1 LNHDA and CDR2 SQIVND come from the germline V gene (reference sequence). The CDR3 is 12 residues long.